This TCR beta chain came from a study of T-cell memory formation after mild COVID-19. TCRdb re-called the 5' RACE reads through MiXCR, storing one row per CDR3 protein. This table has 250,000 to 400,000 distinct CDR3 sequences, roughly an eighth appearing once. This CDR3 is 15 amino acids long. The germline V gene encodes CDR1 MGHRA and CDR2 YSYEKL. The ends were cut back, 0 bases at V and 2 bases at J, with 9 bases in the middle. As concerns this clonotype: Given a much more abundant clone one base away, this may be a read error.

Sequencing used PBMCs or a T cell subset sorted from them (not recorded which). This clonotype was obtained from a man aged 18-30 years who had mild COVID-19 (a few samples of this study predate the infection). Cell type and time point are not known. The chain joins TRBV4-1 to TRBJ2-3; D call uncertain. This chain's CDR3 is CASSQEGQVTDTQYF. The CDR3 nucleotides are TGCGCCAGCAGCCAAGAAGGGCAGGTCACAGATACGCAGTATTTT.